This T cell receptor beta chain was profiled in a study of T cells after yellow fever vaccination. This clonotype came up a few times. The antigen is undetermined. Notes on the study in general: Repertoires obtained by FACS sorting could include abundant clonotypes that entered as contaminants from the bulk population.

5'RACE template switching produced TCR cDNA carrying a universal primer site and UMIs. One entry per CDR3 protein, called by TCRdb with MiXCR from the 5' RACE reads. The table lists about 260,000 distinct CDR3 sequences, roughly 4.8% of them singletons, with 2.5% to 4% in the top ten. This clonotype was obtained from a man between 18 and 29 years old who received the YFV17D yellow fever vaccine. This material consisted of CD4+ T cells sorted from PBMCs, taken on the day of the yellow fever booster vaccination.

The CDR3 is CSVWGTQGIGTDTQYF. The DNA of the CDR3 is TGCAGCGTTTGGGGGACACAGGGAATTGGTACAGATACGCAGTATTTT. The V call is TRBV29-1, the J call TRBJ2-3; maybe TRBD1 (6 bases). The V gene's germline CDR1 is SQVTM and CDR2 ANQGSEA. The V gene lost 5 bases and the J gene lost 3 bases, with 21 bases spanning the gap. The CDR3 totals 16 residues.